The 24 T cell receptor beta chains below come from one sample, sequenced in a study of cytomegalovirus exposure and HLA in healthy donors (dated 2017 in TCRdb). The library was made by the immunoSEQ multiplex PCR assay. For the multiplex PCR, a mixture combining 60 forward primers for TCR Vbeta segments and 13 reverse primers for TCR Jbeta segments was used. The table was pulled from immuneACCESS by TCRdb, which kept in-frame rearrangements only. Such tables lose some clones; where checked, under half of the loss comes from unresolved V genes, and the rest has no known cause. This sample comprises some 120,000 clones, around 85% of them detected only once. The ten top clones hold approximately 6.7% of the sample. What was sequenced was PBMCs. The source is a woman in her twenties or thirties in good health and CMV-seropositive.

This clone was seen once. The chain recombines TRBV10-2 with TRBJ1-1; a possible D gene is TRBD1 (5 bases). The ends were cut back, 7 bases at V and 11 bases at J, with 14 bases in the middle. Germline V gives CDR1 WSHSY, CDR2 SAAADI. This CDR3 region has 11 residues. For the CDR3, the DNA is TGCGCCAGCAAGCGGGGGACGGACGCTTTCTTT. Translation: CASKRGTDAFF.

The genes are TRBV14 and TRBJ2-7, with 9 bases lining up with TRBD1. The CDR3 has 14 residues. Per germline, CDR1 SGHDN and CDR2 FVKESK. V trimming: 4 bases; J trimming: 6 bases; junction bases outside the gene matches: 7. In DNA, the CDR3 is TGTGCCAGCAGCCGGACCCGGACAGGGGTCGAGCAGTACTTC. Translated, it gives CASSRTRTGVEQYF.

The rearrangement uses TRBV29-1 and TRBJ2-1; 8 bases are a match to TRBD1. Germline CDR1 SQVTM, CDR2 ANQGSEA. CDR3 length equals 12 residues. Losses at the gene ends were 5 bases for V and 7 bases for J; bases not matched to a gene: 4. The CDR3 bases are TGCAGCGTTAGACAGGGGTGGAATGAGCAGTTCTTC. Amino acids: CSVRQGWNEQFF.

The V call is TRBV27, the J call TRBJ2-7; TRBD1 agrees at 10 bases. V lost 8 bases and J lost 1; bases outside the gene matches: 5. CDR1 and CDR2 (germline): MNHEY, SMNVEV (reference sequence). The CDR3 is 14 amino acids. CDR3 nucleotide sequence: TGTGCCAGCCAAGGGACAGGGGCGTCCTACGAGCAGTACTTC. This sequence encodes CASQGTGASYEQYF.

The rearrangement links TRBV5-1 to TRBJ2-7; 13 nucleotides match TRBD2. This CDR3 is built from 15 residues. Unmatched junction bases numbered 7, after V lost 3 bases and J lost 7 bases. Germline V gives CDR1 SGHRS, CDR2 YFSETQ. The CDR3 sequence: CASSSRTSGSVEQYF. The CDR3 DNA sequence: TGCGCCAGCAGCTCCCGGACTAGCGGGAGTGTTGAGCAGTACTTC.

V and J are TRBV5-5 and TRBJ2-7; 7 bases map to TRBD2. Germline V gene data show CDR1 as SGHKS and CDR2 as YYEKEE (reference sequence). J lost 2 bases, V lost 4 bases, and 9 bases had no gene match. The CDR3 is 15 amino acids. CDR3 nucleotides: TGTGCCAGCAGCCAAGATGAGGGAGGGGCCTACGAGCAGTACTTC. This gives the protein CASSQDEGGAYEQYF.

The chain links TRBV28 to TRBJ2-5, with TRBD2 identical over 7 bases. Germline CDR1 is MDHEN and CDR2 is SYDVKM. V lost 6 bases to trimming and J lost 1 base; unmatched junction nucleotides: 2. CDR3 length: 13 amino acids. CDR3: CASRSGVQETQYF. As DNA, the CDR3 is TGTGCCAGCAGGAGCGGGGTCCAAGAGACCCAGTACTTC.

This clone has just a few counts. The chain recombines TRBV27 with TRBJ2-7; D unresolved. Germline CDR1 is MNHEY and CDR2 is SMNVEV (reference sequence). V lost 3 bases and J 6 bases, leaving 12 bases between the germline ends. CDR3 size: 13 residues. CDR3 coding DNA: TGTGCCAGCAGTTTTTCCCCCTATAGCGAGCAGTACTTC. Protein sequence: CASSFSPYSEQYF.

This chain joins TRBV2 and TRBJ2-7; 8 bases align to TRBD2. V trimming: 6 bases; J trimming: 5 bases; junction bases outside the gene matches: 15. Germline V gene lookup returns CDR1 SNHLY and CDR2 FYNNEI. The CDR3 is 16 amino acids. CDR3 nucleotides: TGTGCCAGCAGGTGGACGGTGAGCGGGAGTGCCCACGAGCAGTACTTC. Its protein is CASRWTVSGSAHEQYF.

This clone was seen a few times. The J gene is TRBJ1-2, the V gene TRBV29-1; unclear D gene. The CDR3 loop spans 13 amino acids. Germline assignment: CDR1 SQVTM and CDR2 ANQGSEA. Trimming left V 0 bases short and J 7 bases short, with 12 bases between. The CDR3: CSVEDPPSGGYTF. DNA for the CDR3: TGCAGCGTTGAAGATCCCCCTAGCGGTGGCTACACCTTC.

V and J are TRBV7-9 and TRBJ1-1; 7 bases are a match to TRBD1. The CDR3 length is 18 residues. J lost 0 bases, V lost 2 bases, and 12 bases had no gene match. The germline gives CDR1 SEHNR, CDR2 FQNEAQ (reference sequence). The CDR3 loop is CASSLPPGQSLMNTEAFF. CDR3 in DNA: TGTGCCAGCAGCTTACCACCGGGACAGTCTTTAATGAACACTGAAGCTTTCTTT.

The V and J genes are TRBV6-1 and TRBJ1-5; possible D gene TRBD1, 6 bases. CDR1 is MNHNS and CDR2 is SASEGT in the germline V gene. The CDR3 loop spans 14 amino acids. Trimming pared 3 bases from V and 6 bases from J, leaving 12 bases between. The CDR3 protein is CASSEQGRAQPQHF. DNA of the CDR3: TGTGCCAGCAGTGAGCAGGGGAGGGCTCAGCCCCAGCATTTT.

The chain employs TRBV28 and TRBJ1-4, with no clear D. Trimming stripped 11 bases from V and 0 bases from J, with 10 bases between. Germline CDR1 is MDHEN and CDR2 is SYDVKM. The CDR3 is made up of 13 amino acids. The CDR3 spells CAARETTNEKLFF. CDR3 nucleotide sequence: TGTGCCGCTCGGGAGACAACTAATGAAAAACTGTTTTTT.

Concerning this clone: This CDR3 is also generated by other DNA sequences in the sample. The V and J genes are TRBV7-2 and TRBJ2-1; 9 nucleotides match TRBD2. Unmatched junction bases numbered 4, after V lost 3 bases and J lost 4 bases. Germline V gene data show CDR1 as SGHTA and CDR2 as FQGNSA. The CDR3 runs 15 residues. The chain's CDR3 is CASSLTSGDYNEQFF. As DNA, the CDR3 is TGTGCCAGCAGCTTGACTAGCGGTGATTACAATGAGCAGTTCTTC.

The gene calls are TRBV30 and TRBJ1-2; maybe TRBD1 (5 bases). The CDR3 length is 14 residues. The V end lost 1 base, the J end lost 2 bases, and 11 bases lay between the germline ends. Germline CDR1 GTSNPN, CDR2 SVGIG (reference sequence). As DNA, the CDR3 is TGTGCCTGGAGTGCCGGGGGATCCAACTATGGCTACACCTTC. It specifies CAWSAGGSNYGYTF.

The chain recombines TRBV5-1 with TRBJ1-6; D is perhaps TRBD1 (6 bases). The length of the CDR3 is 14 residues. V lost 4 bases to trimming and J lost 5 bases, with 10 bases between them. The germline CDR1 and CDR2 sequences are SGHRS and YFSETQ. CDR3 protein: CASSPQGNNSPLHF. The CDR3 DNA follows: TGCGCCAGCAGCCCACAGGGAAATAATTCACCCCTCCACTTT.

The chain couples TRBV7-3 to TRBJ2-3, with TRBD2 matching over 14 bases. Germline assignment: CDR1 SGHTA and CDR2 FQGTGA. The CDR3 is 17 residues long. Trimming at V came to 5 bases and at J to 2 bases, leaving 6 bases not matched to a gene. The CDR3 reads CASSTGLAGGITDTQYF. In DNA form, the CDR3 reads TGTGCCAGCAGCACAGGACTAGCGGGGGGCATCACAGATACGCAGTATTTT.

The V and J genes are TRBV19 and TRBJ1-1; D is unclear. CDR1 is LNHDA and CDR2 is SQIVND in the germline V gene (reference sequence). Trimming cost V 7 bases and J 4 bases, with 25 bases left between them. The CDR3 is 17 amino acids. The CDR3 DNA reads TGTGCCAGTACCACACCCGGGGTCCCGGCGGCAGGCACTGAAGCTTTCTTT. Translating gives CASTTPGVPAAGTEAFF.

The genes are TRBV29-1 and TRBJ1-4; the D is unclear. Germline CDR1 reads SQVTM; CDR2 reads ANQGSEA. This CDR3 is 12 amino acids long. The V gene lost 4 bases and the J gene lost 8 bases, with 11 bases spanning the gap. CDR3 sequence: CSVGRQGEKLFF. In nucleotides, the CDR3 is TGCAGCGTTGGCAGACAAGGAGAAAAACTGTTTTTT.

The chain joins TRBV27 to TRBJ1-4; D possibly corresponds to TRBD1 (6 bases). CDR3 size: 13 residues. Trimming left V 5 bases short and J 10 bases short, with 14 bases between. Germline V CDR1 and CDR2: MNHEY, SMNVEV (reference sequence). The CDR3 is CASSPWTEGKLFF. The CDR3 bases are TGTGCCAGCAGTCCATGGACAGAGGGAAAACTGTTTTTT.

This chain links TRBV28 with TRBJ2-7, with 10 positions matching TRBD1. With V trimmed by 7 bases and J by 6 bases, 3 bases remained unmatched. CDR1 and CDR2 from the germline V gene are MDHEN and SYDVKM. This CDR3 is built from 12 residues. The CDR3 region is CASTGTGVEQYF. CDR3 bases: TGTGCCAGCACAGGGACAGGGGTCGAGCAGTACTTC.

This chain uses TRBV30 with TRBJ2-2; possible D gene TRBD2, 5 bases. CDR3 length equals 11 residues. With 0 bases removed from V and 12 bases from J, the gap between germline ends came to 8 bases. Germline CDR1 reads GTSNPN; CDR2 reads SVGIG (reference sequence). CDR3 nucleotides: TGTGCCTGGAGTGTTTCGGGGAAGCTGTTTTTT. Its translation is CAWSVSGKLFF. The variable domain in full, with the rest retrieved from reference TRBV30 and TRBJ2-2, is SQTIHQWPATLVQPVGSPLSLECTVEGTSNPNLYWYRQAAGRGLQLLFYSVGIGQISSEVPQNLSASRPQDRQFILSSKKLLLSDSGFYLCAWSVSGKLFFGEGSRLTVL.

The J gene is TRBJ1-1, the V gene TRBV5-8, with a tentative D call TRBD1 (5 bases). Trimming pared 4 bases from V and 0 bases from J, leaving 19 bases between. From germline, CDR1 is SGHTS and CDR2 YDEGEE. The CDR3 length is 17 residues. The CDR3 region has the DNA TGTGCCAGCAGCAGAATGTCCGGGACGGGAGTGAACACTGAAGCTTTCTTT. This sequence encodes CASSRMSGTGVNTEAFF.

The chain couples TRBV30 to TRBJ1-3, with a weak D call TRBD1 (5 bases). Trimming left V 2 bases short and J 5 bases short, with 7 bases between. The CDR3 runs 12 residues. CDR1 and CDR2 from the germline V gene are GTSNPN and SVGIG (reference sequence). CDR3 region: CAWSSGRNTIYF. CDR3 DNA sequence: TGTGCCTGGAGTTCAGGGAGAAACACCATATATTTT. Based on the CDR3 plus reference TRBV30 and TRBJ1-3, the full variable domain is SQTIHQWPATLVQPVGSPLSLECTVEGTSNPNLYWYRQAAGRGLQLLFYSVGIGQISSEVPQNLSASRPQDRQFILSSKKLLLSDSGFYLCAWSSGRNTIYFGEGSWLTVV.